The clone carrying this TCR beta chain was seen only a few times. This sample stems from a study of blood T cell repertoires in COVID-19. Study-wide background: COVID-19 samples collected from the United States, Italy and Spain covered acute and convalescent phases. The analysed material was cDNA or gDNA that came from T cells, B-cell-depleted T cells, or PBMCs.

Germline-derived CDR1 and CDR2 are SGHVS and FNYEAQ. The CDR3 contains 16 residues. V lost 5 bases, J lost 9 bases, and 23 bases lay in between. How the authors handled the data: Reference gene primer amplification in the assay estimated nucleated cell counts. Using immunoSEQ multiplex PCR, the repertoire was profiled, and TCRdb retains in-frame clones only, with some absent. V and J calls and clone size follow that table, whereas D and trimming were derived from the DNA. Of approximately 34,000 clones detected, 80% appear once; the ten largest clones hold 14%. The specimen was peripheral blood. The rearrangement joins TRBV7-6 to TRBJ2-1, with D tentatively TRBD2 (7 bases). The source is a woman aged 70-85 years with acute or convalescent COVID-19. The CDR3 spells CASSDPAGARLGEQFF. CDR3 bases: TGTGCCAGCAGCGACCCGGCGGGGGCGAGGCTCGGTGAGCAGTTCTTC.